This TCR beta chain was observed in a study of TIL therapy for anti-PD-1-resistant metastatic lung cancer. Overall study: Median tumor PD-L1 proportion score was roughly 5.5%.

Time point specified: pre-treatment sample, taken before nivolumab and TIL therapy. CDR1 and CDR2 from the germline V gene are LGHDT and YNNKEL (reference sequence). The CDR3 totals 14 residues. The trim removed 5 bases at V and 5 bases at J, leaving 7 bases unmatched. This was the immunoSEQ v3 assay. Using immunoSEQ multiplex PCR, the repertoire was profiled, and TCRdb retains in-frame clones only, with some absent. This sample has 57,000 or so clones, with 87% found just once. Sequencing was performed on blood, taken at baseline. This rearrangement joins TRBV3-1 (or the pseudogene TRBV3-2) to TRBJ1-1; 8 nucleotides line up with TRBD1. The sequence was obtained from a person aged 25 to 80 with non-small cell lung cancer. CDR3 in amino acids: CASSTGTGRTEAFF. In DNA form, the CDR3 reads TGTGCCAGCAGCACTGGGACAGGACGAACTGAAGCTTTCTTT.